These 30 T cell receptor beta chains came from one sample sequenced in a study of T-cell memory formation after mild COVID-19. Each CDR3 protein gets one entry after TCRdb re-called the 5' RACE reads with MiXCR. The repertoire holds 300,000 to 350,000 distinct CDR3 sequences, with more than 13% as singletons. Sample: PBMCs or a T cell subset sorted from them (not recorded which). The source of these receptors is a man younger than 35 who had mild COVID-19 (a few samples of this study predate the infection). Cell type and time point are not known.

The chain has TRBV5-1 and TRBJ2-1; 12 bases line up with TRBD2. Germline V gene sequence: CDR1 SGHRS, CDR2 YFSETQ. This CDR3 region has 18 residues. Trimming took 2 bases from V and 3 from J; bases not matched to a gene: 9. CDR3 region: CASSFWASGGASYNEQFF. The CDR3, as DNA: TGCGCCAGCAGCTTTTGGGCTAGCGGGGGGGCCAGCTACAATGAGCAGTTCTTC.

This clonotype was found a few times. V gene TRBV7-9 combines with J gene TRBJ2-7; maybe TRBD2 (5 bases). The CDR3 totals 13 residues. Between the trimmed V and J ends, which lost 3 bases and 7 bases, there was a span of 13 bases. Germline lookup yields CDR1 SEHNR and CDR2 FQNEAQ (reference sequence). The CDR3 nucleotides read TGTGCCAGCAGCTTTGCCGCCACGGGGGAGCAGTACTTC. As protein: CASSFAATGEQYF.

CDR3 amino acids: CASSSRWGGGSTDTQYF. The CDR3 coding sequence is TGTGCCAGCAGCTCCAGGTGGGGCGGAGGGAGCACAGATACGCAGTATTTT. This chain uses TRBV7-9 with TRBJ2-3, with D possibly TRBD2 on 6 matching bases. From germline, CDR1 is SEHNR and CDR2 FQNEAQ (reference sequence). Trimming removed 4 bases from V and 0 bases from J, with 17 bases in between. The CDR3 sequence is 17 residues long.

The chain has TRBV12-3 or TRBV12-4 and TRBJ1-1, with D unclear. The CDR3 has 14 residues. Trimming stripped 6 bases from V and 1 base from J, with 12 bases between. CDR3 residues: CASSLNYRNTEAFF. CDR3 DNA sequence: TGTGCCAGCAGCCTAAACTACAGGAACACTGAAGCTTTCTTT.

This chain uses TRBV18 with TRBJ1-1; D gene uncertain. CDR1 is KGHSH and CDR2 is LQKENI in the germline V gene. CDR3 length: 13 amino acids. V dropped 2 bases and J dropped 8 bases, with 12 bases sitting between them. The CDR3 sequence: CASSPYVPMEAFF. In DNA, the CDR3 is TGTGCCAGCTCACCATATGTCCCAATGGAAGCTTTCTTT. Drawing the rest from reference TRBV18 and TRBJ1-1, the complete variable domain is NAGVMQNPRHLVRRRGQEARLRCSPMKGHSHVYWYRQLPEEGLKFMVYLQKENIIDESGMPKERFSAEFPKEGPSILRIQQVVRGDSAAYFCASSPYVPMEAFFGQGTRLTVV.

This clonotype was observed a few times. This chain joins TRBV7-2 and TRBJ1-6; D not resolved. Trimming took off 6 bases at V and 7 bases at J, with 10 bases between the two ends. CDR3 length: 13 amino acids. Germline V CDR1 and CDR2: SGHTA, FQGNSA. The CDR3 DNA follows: TGTGCCAGCAGTTTGGCAGTCAATTCACCCCTCCACTTT. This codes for CASSLAVNSPLHF.

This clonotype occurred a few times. DNA for the CDR3: TGCGCCAGCAGCCAGGCCCTAGGGGGCTACGAGCAGTACTTC. Translation: CASSQALGGYEQYF. V gene TRBV4-3 combines with J gene TRBJ2-7, with D possibly matching TRBD1 (6 bases). Trimming removed 3 bases at V and 3 bases at J, with 12 bases between. The CDR3 loop spans 14 amino acids. Germline assignment: CDR1 LGHNA and CDR2 YSLEER.

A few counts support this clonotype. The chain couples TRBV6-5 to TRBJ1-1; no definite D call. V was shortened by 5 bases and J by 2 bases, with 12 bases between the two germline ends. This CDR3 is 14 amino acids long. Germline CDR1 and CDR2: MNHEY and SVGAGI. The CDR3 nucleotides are TGTGCCAGCAGTGGAGCTGCCATCAACACTGAAGCTTTCTTT. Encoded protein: CASSGAAINTEAFF.

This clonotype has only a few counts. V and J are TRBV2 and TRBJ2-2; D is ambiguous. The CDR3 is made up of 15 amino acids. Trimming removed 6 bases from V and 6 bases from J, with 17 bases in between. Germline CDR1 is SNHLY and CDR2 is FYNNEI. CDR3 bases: TGTGCCAGCAGCGAGGCCGGACCGTGGGCCGGGGAGCTGTTTTTT. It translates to CASSEAGPWAGELFF.

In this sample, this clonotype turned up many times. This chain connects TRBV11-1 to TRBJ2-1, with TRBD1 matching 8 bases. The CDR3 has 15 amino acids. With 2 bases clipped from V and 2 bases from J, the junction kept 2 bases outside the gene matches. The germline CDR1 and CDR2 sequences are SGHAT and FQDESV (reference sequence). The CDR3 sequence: CASSLLTGAYNEQFF. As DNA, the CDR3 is TGTGCCAGCAGCTTATTGACAGGGGCCTACAATGAGCAGTTCTTC.

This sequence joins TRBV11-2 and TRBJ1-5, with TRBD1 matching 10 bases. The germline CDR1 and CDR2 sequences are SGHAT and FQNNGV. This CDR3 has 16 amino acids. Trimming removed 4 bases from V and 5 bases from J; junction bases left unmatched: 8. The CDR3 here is CASSSWTGGDDQPQHF. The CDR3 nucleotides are TGTGCCAGCAGCTCATGGACAGGGGGGGACGATCAGCCCCAGCATTTT.

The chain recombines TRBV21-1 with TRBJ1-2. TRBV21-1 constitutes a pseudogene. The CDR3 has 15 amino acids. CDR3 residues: CASSNNCGVNYGYTF. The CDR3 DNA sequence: TGTGCCAGCAGCAACAACTGTGGGGTCAACTATGGCTACACCTTC.

CDR3 sequence: CATSDPDINEQFF. Written as DNA, the CDR3 is TGTGCCACCAGTGACCCCGACATCAATGAGCAGTTCTTC. The chain combines TRBV24-1 with TRBJ2-1; D call uncertain. The CDR3 is 13 residues long. The ends were cut back, 4 bases at V and 6 bases at J, with 9 bases in the middle. Per the germline V gene, CDR1 is KGHDR and CDR2 is SFDVKD.

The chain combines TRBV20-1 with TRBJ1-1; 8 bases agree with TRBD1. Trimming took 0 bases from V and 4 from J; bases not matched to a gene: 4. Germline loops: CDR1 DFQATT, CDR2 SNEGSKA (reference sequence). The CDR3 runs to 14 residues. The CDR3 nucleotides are TGCAGTGCTAGAGATAACAGGGGGACCACTGAAGCTTTCTTT. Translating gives CSARDNRGTTEAFF.

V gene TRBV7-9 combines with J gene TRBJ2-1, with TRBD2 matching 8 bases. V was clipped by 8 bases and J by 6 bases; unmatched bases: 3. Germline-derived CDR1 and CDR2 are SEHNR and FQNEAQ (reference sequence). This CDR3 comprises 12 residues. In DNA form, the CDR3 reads TGTGCCAGCGCGGGGGGCCCCAATGAGCAGTTCTTC. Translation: CASAGGPNEQFF.

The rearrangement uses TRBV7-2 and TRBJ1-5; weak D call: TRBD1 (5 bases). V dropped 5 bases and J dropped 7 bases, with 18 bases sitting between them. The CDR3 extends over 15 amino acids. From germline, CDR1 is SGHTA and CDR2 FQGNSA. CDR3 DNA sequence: TGTGCCAGCAGCGCAAGGGGCCAACTCCCCCAGCCCCAGCATTTT. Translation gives CASSARGQLPQPQHF. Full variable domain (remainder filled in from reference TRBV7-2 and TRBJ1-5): GAGVSQSPSNKVTEKGKDVELRCDPISGHTALYWYRQSLGQGLEFLIYFQGNSAPDKSGLPSDRFSAERTGGSVSTLTIQRTQQEDSAVYLCASSARGQLPQPQHFGDGTRLSIL.

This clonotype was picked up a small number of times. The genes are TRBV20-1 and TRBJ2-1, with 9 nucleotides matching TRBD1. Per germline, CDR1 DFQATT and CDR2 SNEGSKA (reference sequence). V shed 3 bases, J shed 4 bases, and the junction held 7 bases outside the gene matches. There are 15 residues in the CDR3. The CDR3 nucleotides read TGCAGTGCTAGCAATCGGGACAGGGTTTACAATGAGCAGTTCTTC. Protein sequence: CSASNRDRVYNEQFF.

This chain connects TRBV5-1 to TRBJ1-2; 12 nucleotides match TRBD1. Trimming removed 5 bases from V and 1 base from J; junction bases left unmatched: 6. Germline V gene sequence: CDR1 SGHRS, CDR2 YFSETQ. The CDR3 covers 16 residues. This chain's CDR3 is CASSGGQGARNYGYTF. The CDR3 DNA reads TGCGCCAGCAGTGGGGGACAGGGGGCGCGTAACTATGGCTACACCTTC. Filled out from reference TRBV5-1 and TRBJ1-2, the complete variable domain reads KAGVTQTPRYLIKTRGQQVTLSCSPISGHRSVSWYQQTPGQGLQFLFEYFSETQRNKGNFPGRFSGRQFSNSRSEMNVSTLELGDSALYLCASSGGQGARNYGYTFGSGTRLTVV.

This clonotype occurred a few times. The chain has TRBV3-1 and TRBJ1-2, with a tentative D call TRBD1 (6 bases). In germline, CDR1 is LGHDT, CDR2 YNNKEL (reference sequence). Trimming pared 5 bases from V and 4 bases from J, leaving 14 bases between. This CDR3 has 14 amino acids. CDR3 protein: CASSATGAGYGYTF. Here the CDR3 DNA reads TGTGCCAGCAGCGCCACGGGGGCCGGCTATGGCTACACCTTC.

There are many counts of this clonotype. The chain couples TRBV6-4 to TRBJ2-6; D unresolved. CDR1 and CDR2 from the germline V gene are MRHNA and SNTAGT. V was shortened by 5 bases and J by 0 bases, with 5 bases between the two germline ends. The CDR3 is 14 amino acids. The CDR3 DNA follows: TGTGCCAGCAGTCAAAACTCTGGGGCCAACGTCCTGACTTTC. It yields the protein CASSQNSGANVLTF.

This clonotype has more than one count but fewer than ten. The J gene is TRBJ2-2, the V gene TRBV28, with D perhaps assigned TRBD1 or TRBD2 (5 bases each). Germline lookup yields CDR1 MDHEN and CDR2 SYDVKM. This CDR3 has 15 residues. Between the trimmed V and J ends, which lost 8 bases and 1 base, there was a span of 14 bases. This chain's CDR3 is CASSEDTKNTGELFF. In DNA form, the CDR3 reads TGTGCCAGCTCGGAGGACACAAAGAACACCGGGGAGCTGTTTTTT.

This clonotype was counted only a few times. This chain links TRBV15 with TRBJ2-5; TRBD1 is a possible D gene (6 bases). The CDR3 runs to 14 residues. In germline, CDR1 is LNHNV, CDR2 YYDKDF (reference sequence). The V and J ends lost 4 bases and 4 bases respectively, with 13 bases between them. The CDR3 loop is CATSMTGLGETQYF. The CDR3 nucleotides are TGTGCCACCAGCATGACAGGACTCGGAGAGACCCAGTACTTC.

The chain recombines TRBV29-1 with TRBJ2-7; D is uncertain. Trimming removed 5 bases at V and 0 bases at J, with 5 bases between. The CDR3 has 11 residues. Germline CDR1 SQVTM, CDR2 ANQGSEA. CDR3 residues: CSVHSSYEQYF. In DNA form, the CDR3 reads TGCAGCGTTCATTCCTCCTACGAGCAGTACTTC.

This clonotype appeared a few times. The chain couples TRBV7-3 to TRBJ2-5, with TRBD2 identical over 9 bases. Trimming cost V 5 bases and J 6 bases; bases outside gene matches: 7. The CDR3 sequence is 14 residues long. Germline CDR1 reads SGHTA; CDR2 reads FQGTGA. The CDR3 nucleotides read TGTGCCAGCAGCAGGACTAGCGCAGAGAAGACCCAGTACTTC. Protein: CASSRTSAEKTQYF.

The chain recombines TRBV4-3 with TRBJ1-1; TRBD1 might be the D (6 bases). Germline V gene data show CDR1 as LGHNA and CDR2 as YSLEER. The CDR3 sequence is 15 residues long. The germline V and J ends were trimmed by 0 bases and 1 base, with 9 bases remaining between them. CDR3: CASSQDWGPNTEAFF. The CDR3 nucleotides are TGCGCCAGCAGCCAAGACTGGGGGCCGAACACTGAAGCTTTCTTT.

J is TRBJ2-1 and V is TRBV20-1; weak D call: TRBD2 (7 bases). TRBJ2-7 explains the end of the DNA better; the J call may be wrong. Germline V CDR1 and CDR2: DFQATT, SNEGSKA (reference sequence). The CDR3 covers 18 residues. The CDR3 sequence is CSAKGGYGSTAGSYEQYF. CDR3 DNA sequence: TGCAGTGCTAAGGGGGGGTACGGGAGCACGGCAGGGTCCTACGAGCAGTACTTC.

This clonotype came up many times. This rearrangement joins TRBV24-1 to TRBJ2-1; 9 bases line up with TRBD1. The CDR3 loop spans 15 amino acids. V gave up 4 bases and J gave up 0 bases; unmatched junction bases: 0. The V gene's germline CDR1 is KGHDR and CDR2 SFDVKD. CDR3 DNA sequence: TGTGCCACCAGTGAGACAGGGGGCTCCTACAATGAGCAGTTCTTC. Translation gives CATSETGGSYNEQFF.

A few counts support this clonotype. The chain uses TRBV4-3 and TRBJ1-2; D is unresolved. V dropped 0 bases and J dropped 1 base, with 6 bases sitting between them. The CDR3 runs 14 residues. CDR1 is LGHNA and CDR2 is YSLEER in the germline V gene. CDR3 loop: CASSQEWGNYGYTF. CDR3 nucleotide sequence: TGCGCCAGCAGCCAAGAATGGGGTAACTATGGCTACACCTTC.

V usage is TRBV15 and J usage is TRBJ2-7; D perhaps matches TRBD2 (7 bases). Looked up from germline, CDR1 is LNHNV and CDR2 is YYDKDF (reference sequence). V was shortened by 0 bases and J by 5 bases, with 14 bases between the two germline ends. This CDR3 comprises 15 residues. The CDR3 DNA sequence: TGTGCCACCAGCAGAGAATCGGGGGGCTTGGACGAGCAGTACTTC. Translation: CATSRESGGLDEQYF. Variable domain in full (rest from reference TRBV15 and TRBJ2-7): DAMVIQNPRYQVTQFGKPVTLSCSQTLNHNVMYWYQQKSSQAPKLLFHYYDKDFNNEADTPDNFQSRRPNTSFCFLDIRSPGLGDTAMYLCATSRESGGLDEQYFGPGTRLTVT.

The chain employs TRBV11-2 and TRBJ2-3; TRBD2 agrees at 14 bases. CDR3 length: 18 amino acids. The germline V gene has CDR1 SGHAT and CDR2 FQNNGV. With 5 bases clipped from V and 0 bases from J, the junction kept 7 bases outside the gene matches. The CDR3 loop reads CASSEGLAGEESTDTQYF. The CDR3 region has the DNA TGTGCCAGCAGCGAGGGACTAGCGGGGGAAGAGAGCACAGATACGCAGTATTTT.